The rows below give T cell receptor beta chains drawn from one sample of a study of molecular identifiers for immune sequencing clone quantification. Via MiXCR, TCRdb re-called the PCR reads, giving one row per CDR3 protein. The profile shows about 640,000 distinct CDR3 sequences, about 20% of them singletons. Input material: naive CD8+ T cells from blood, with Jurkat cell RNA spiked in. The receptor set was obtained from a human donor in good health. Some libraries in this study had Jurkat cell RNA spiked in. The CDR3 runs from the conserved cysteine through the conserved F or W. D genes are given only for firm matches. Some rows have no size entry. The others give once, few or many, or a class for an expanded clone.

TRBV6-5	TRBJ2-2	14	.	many	CASSYGIYTGELFF	TGTGCCAGCAGTTACGGGATCTACACCGGGGAGCTGTTTTTT
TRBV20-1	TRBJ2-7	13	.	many	CSAQRLGGYEQYF	TGCAGTGCTCAGAGACTCGGAGGGTACGAGCAGTACTTC
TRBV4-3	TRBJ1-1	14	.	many	CASSQSAGSTEAFF	TGCGCCAGCAGCCAAAGTGCGGGGAGCACTGAAGCTTTCTTT
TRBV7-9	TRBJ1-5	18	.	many	CASSFSRGAGGSNQPQHF	TGTGCCAGCAGCTTTTCCCGGGGGGCCGGCGGAAGCAATCAGCCCCAGCATTTT
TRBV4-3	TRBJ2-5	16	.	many	CASSQDNYQGKQTQYF	TGCGCCAGCAGCCAAGATAATTATCAGGGGAAGCAGACCCAGTACTTC
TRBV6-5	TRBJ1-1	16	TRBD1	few	CASSYSGQGMNTEAFF	TGTGCCAGCAGTTACTCGGGACAGGGAATGAACACTGAAGCTTTCTTT
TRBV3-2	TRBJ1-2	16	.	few	CASSPPRTTEGYGYTF	TGTGCCAGCAGCCCCCCAAGGACCACGGAAGGATATGGCTACACCTTC
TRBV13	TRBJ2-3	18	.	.	CASTLIESTRRSTDTQYF	TGTGCCAGCACCCTAATCGAATCGACTAGACGAAGCACAGATACGCAGTATTTT
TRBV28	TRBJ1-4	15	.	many	CASSTDPGQREKLFF	TGTGCCAGCAGCACAGACCCGGGACAAAGGGAAAAACTGTTTTTT
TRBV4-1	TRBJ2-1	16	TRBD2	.	CASSPSLAGSSYEQFF	TGCGCCAGCAGCCCTTCGCTAGCGGGATCTTCATATGAGCAGTTCTTC
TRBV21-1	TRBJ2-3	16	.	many	CASSTEEQSRSDTQYF	TGTGCCAGCAGCACAGAGGAACAGTCAAGATCAGATACGCAGTATTTT
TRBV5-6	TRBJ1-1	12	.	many	CASSLFPGEAFF	TGTGCCAGCAGCTTATTCCCGGGGGAAGCTTTCTTT
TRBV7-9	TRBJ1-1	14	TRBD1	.	CASSLTGANTGAFF	TGTGCCAGCAGCCTAACAGGGGCTAACACTGGAGCTTTCTTT
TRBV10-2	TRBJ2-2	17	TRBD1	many	CASSDRRDRGNTGELFF	TGCGCCAGCAGTGATCGCCGGGACAGGGGCAACACCGGGGAGCTGTTTTTT
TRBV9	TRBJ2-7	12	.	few	CASSGEGVEQYF	TGTGCCAGCAGCGGCGAGGGGGTCGAGCAGTACTTC
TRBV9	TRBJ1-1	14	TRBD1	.	CASSVKGAISEAFF	TGTGCCAGCAGCGTAAAGGGGGCAATTTCTGAAGCTTTCTTT
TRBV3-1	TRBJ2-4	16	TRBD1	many	CASTPKQGVSKNIQYF	TGTGCCAGCACCCCAAAGCAGGGGGTTTCCAAAAACATTCAGTACTTC
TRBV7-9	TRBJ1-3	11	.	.	CASYQENTIYF	TGTGCCAGCTACCAGGAGAACACCATATATTTT
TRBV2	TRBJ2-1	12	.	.	CASRTGGHGQFF	TGTGCCAGCAGGACCGGTGGGCATGGGCAGTTCTTC
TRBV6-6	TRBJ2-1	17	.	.	CASSYSGSSSSYNEQFF	TGTGCCAGCAGTTACTCTGGGTCTTCCAGCTCCTACAATGAGCAGTTCTTC
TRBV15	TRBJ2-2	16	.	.	CATSRDAPRPAGELFF	TGTGCCACCAGCAGAGACGCGCCCAGACCAGCCGGGGAGCTGTTTTTT
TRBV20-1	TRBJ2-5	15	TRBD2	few	CSARSTSGRWETQYF	TGCAGTGCTAGATCAACTAGCGGGAGATGGGAGACCCAGTACTTC